Below, 5 T cell receptor beta chains from the same sample are listed, as sequenced in a study of blood T cell repertoires in COVID-19. Produced via immunoSEQ multiplex PCR; TCRdb's table is partial and in-frame only. The data show 150,000 to 200,000 clones, with roughly 80% seen just once and roughly a fifth held by the top ten. Sequenced: peripheral blood. The receptors were sampled from a woman of 80 years or more with acute or convalescent COVID-19.

The J gene is TRBJ2-3, the V gene TRBV5-4; TRBD2 aligns across 9 bases. The CDR3 is 15 amino acids. With 3 bases clipped from V and 1 base from J, the junction kept 3 bases outside the gene matches. Per the germline V gene, CDR1 is SGHNT and CDR2 is YYREEE (reference sequence). CDR3 DNA: TGTGCCAGCAGCTGGGGACTAGCCGGCACAGATACGCAGTATTTT. Protein sequence: CASSWGLAGTDTQYF.

The chain joins TRBV18 to TRBJ1-6; 10 nucleotides match TRBD1. Looked up from germline, CDR1 is KGHSH and CDR2 is LQKENI. The CDR3 loop spans 15 amino acids. With 5 bases clipped from V and 9 bases from J, the junction kept 7 bases outside the gene matches. CDR3: CASSSGQGPSSPLHF. The DNA of the CDR3 is TGTGCCAGCTCATCGGGACAGGGGCCCAGTTCACCCCTCCACTTT.

This clone was counted once. V gene TRBV6-1 combines with J gene TRBJ2-7; TRBD2 matches 9 bases. J lost 3 bases, V lost 1 base, and 7 bases had no gene match. Germline assignment: CDR1 MNHNS and CDR2 SASEGT. CDR3 size: 16 residues. The CDR3 spells CASSEGAGGPFYEQYF. Here the CDR3 DNA reads TGTGCCAGCAGTGAAGGGGCGGGAGGGCCTTTCTACGAGCAGTACTTC.

The rearrangement joins TRBV7-9 to TRBJ1-4, with 7 bases fitting TRBD1. CDR1 SEHNR and CDR2 FQNEAQ come from the germline V gene (reference sequence). The CDR3 has 15 residues. V lost 4 bases and J lost 7; bases outside the gene matches: 9. CDR3 nucleotides: TGTGCCAGCAGCTCCCCAGGGGGGAGGAGTGAAAAACTGTTTTTT. The encoded protein is CASSSPGGRSEKLFF.

V gene TRBV10-2 combines with J gene TRBJ2-7; TRBD1 is a possible D gene (6 bases). The V and J ends lost 0 bases and 2 bases respectively, with 17 bases between them. This CDR3 has 17 amino acids. Germline lookup yields CDR1 WSHSY and CDR2 SAAADI. The CDR3 loop is CASSESTLTGTTYEQYF. The DNA of the CDR3 is TGCGCCAGCAGTGAGTCGACGTTGACAGGAACAACCTACGAGCAGTACTTC.